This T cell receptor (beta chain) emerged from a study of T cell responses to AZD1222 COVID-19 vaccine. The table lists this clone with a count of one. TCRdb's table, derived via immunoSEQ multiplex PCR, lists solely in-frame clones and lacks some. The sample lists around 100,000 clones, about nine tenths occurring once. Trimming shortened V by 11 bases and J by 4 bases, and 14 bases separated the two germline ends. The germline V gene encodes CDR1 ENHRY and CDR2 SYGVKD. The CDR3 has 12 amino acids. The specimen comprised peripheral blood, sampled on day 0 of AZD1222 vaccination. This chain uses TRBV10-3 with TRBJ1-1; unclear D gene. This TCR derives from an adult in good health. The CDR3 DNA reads TGTGCCTCAACAGACGAGAGCACTGAAGCTTTCTTT. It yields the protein CASTDESTEAFF.